This entry is about one TCR beta chain. In its sample, this clonotype was seen many times. Its antigen remains unidentified. Base qualities are missing; no much larger clone stands one base away. The receptor library was made with RACE. The data were produced on a NextSeq 500. Library preparation attached unique molecular identifiers to individual cDNA molecules for quantitative, reproducible TCR counting. From each blood RNA sample, both TCR alpha and TCR beta chains were sequenced. As for how the authors treated the data: A median of around 96,000 TCRs per sample was observed, with a range of roughly 20,000 to 700,000. The Decombinator software suite was used to annotate V, J and CDR3 in the TCR reads. Every sample was subsampled to the same number of TCRs (28,000) for the PS versus PT1 abundance plots. Expanded TCRs were defined as absent before sensitization and observed at least eight times at the 2-week time point. The public reads were reprocessed in TCRdb via fastp at Q25 and MiXCR, keeping in-frame beta chains. Every entry covers one CDR3 protein and lists the most common genes and DNA from its rows. The V and J calls come from TCRdb's annotation, not from the publication. This sample holds tens of thousands of distinct CDR3 sequences; around a tenth were observed only once. The ten largest clones take up roughly 1.5% of the sample.

The data derive from a study of human T cells and chemical hapten exposure (dated by TCRdb to about 2021). For context, the study as a whole: For sensitization, 2% DPC in acetone was applied to an approximately 2 cm by approximately 2 cm area of upper inner arm skin. Patients additionally received weekly therapeutic DPC doses to the scalp throughout the roughly 25-week study period. Patch testing was performed on the upper back with Finn chambers containing 0.01% DPC, and the patch tests were scored after 6 days according to International Contact Dermatitis Research Group standards. The patient cohort, mostly female, included alopecia areata with under or over 50% scalp involvement, alopecia totalis and alopecia universalis. Libraries were combined into a pool for sequencing, and differences in TCR yield between samples came mainly from small differences in library volumes within the pool. The study tracked peripheral blood TCR repertoire changes in vivo during primary and secondary sensitization to the hapten diphenylcyclopropenone (DPC) in alopecia patients. Blood samples were taken from patients before sensitization (week 0) and at 2, 6 and about 24 weeks after DPC sensitization. Under 30 alopecia patients gave blood for TCR sequencing at one to four time points (pre-sensitization, 2, 6 and 24 weeks).

Broad study findings and their caveats: Alopecia, a presumed autoimmune disease, was present in all patients, so the immune response of the patients might differ from that of healthy individuals. Compared with pre-sensitization or healthy control sets, expanded TCRs formed significantly more large CDR3 similarity clusters, which is consistent with antigen-driven responses. DPC sensitization did not change how many TCRs were above 1 in 1000 frequency, and no evidence was found of alterations in global repertoire structure. After repeated subsampling, changes were observed in the strength of the expansion versus patch-test correlation and in the threshold at which the correlation became significant. A positive correlation was found between the number of PT1 expanded TCRs and patch test score, with significance reached at thresholds 8, 16 and 32 but not 4.

CDR1 and CDR2 are read off the germline V gene as LGHNA and YSLEER. Counted from cysteine to phenylalanine, this CDR3 has 19 amino acids. Of all the DNA, just the CDR3 is kept, 57 bases in frame from base 1. Deletion took 0 bases off V and 6 bases off J, with a span of 23 bases between the germline ends. The time point label, as the study defines it: patch test 2, 6 weeks after DPC sensitization. Interpreted using the paper, the treatment or condition label stands for: therapeutic diphenylcyclopropenone sensitization with weekly scalp DPC. At every patch-test visit, the blood draw took place before the patch test was put on. Patients were eligible if aged 18 to 70, diagnosed with alopecia and judged suitable for DPC therapy, and pregnant patients were excluded. Total RNA was isolated from unfractionated whole blood collected in Tempus Blood RNA tubes.

The receptor comes from a man aged 18 to 29 with alopecia areata. Some clones in this sample may be carry-over from other donors' samples. The chain joins TRBV4-3 to TRBJ2-2; the D element might be TRBD1 or TRBD2, as each aligns at 5 bases. The material was whole blood, obtained in connection with sensitization to the hapten diphenylcyclopropenone (DPC). This receptor has the CDR3 CASSQDGPRGALGAGELFF. Here is the DNA: TGCGCCAGCAGCCAAGATGGCCCTAGGGGAGCCTTAGGGGCCGGGGAGCTGTTTTTT.